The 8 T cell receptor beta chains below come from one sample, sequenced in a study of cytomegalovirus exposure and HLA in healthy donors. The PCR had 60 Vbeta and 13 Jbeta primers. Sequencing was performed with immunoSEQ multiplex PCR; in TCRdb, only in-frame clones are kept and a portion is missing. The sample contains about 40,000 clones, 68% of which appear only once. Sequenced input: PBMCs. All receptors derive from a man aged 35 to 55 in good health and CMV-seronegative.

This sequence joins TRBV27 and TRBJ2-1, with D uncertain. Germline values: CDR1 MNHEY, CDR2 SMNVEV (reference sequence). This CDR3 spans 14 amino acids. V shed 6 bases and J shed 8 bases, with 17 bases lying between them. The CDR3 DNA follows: TGTGCCAGCAGAACTACCCCGGATTTCCATGAGCAGTTCTTC. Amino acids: CASRTTPDFHEQFF.

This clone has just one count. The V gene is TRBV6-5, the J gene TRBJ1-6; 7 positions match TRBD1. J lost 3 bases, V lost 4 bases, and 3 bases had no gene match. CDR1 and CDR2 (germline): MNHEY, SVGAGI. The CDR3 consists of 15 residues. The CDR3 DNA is TGTGCCAGCAGTTTAGGGGGCCGCTATAATTCACCCCTCCACTTT. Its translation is CASSLGGRYNSPLHF.

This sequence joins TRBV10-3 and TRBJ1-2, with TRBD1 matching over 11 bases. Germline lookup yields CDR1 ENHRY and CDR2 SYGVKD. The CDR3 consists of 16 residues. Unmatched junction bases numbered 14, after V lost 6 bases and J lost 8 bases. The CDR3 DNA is TGTGCCATCAGCGATGGGGACCGGGACAGGGGGGACGGCTACACCTTC. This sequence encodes CAISDGDRDRGDGYTF.

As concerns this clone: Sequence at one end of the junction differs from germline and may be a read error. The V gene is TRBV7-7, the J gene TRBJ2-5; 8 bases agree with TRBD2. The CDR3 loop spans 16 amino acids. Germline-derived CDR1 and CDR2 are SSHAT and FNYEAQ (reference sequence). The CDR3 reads CASSLAEAGGVETQYF. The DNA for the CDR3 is TGTGCTAGCAGCTTAGCGGAGGCGGGGGGAGTTGAGACCCAGTACTTC.

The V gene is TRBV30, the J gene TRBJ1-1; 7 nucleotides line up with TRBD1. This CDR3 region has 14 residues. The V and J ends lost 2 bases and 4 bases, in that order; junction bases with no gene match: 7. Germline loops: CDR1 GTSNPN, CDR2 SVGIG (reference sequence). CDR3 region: CAWSNPGGGTEAFF. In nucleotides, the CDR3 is TGTGCCTGGAGTAACCCAGGGGGAGGCACTGAAGCTTTCTTT.

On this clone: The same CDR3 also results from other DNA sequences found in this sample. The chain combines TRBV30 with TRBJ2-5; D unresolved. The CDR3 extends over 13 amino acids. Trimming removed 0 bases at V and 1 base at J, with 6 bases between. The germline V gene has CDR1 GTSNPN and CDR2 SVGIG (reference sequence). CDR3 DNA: TGTGCCTGGAGTGTGCGCCTCCAAGAGACCCAGTACTTC. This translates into CAWSVRLQETQYF.

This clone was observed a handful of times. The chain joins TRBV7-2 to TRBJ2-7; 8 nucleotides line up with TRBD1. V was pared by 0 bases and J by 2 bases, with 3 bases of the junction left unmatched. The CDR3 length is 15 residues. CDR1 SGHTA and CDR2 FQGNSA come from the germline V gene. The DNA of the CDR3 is TGTGCCAGCAGCTTAGCATCAGGGGGCCCCTACGAGCAGTACTTC. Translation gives CASSLASGGPYEQYF. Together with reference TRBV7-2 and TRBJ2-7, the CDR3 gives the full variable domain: GAGVSQSPSNKVTEKGKDVELRCDPISGHTALYWYRQSLGQGLEFLIYFQGNSAPDKSGLPSDRFSAERTGGSVSTLTIQRTQQEDSAVYLCASSLASGGPYEQYFGPGTRLTVT.

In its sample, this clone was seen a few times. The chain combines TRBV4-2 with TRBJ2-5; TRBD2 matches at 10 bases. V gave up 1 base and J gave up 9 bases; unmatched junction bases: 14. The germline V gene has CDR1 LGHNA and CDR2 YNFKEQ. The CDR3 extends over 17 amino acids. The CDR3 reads CASSQAGGTSGNEAQYF. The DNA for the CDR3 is TGTGCCAGCAGCCAAGCCGGAGGAACTAGCGGGAATGAGGCCCAGTACTTC.